These 32 T cell receptor beta chains originate from one sample sequenced in a study of blood T cell repertoires in COVID-19. The protocol was immunoSEQ multiplex PCR, while the TCRdb copy is restricted to in-frame clones and leaves out a portion. Of fewer than 450,000 clones listed, more than 75% are singletons. Sequenced sample: peripheral blood. The receptor set was obtained from a woman between 50 and 59 years old with COVID-19, enrolled during active disease.

The chain has TRBV28 and TRBJ1-2; D is unclear. The CDR3 is 12 amino acids. Trimming pared 3 bases from V and 2 bases from J, leaving 4 bases between. The germline gives CDR1 MDHEN, CDR2 SYDVKM. CDR3 loop: CASSFGNYGYTF. The CDR3 DNA follows: TGTGCCAGCAGTTTCGGGAACTATGGCTACACCTTC.

The rearrangement joins TRBV7-9 to TRBJ2-7; D is undetermined. Deletions cut 2 bases from V and 6 bases from J, with 8 bases between. The germline V gene has CDR1 SEHNR and CDR2 FQNEAQ (reference sequence). The CDR3 is 12 residues long. CDR3 amino acids: CASSLLTGEQYF. The DNA of the CDR3 is TGTGCCAGCAGCTTACTGACTGGCGAGCAGTACTTC.

The chain couples TRBV28 to TRBJ2-7; TRBD1 aligns across 10 bases. V trimming: 7 bases; J trimming: 8 bases; junction bases outside the gene matches: 11. The CDR3 is 14 residues long. CDR1 MDHEN and CDR2 SYDVKM come from the germline V gene. CDR3 protein: CASILPGTGAKQYF. The CDR3 nucleotides read TGTGCCAGCATCTTACCCGGGACAGGGGCGAAGCAGTACTTC.

This rearrangement joins TRBV15 to TRBJ2-1, with 11 bases that match TRBD1. Trimming took 3 bases from V and 5 from J; bases not matched to a gene: 0. Germline V gene data show CDR1 as LNHNV and CDR2 as YYDKDF (reference sequence). There are 14 residues in the CDR3. CDR3 nucleotide sequence: TGTGCCACCAGCAGGGGACAGGGGGACAATGAGCAGTTCTTC. It translates to CATSRGQGDNEQFF.

DNA for the CDR3: TGTGCCAGCAGCTTAGGGTCGGCAGGGAACTACGAGCAGTACTTC. It specifies CASSLGSAGNYEQYF. This chain uses TRBV5-4 with TRBJ2-7, with D perhaps TRBD1 (5 bases). V was clipped by 2 bases and J by 3 bases, with 15 bases between them. The CDR3 runs 15 residues. Germline loops: CDR1 SGHNT, CDR2 YYREEE (reference sequence).

The chain carries TRBV14 and TRBJ2-3; 10 nucleotides align to TRBD2. The CDR3 runs 16 residues. Germline V gene data show CDR1 as SGHDN and CDR2 as FVKESK. V gave up 1 base and J gave up 1 base; unmatched junction bases: 2. This CDR3 is CASSQGLAGGTDTQYF. In DNA, the CDR3 is TGTGCCAGCAGCCAAGGGCTAGCGGGAGGCACAGATACGCAGTATTTT.

The chain recombines TRBV5-1 with TRBJ2-2; 11 bases match TRBD1. After removal of 7 bases from V and 5 bases from J, the junction contained 7 bases not matched to a gene. CDR1 is SGHRS, CDR2 YFSETQ, per germline. The CDR3 length is 15 residues. DNA of the CDR3: TGCGCCAGCTTTCGGGGACAGGGGGTAACCGGGGAGCTGTTTTTT. This encodes CASFRGQGVTGELFF.

The CDR3 DNA sequence: TGTGCCAGCAGCGATCGGGACAGTCAATACTACGAGCAGTACTTC. It codes for CASSDRDSQYYEQYF. The chain links TRBV9 to TRBJ2-7; 7 nucleotides align to TRBD1. The CDR3 runs to 15 residues. Germline CDR1 is SGDLS and CDR2 is YYNGEE. V lost 3 bases, J lost 3 bases, and 9 bases stayed unmatched.

V usage is TRBV27 and J usage is TRBJ2-7, with TRBD2 matching over 7 bases. Germline V lookup: CDR1 MNHEY, CDR2 SMNVEV (reference sequence). The J segment lost 7 bases and the V segment lost 4 bases, leaving 13 bases of the junction unmatched. This CDR3 has 15 amino acids. The CDR3 spells CASSYQGSGGWEQYF. CDR3 sequence (DNA): TGTGCCAGCAGTTATCAGGGTTCGGGGGGTTGGGAGCAGTACTTC.

The chain uses TRBV4-1 and TRBJ2-3; maybe TRBD1 (5 bases). Germline CDR1 is MGHRA and CDR2 is YSYEKL. V was clipped by 2 bases and J by 1 base, with 19 bases between them. The CDR3 extends over 18 amino acids. As DNA, the CDR3 is TGCGCCAGCAGCCAAAGGGCCCGTGGGCAGGGTGGCACAGATACGCAGTATTTT. Its protein is CASSQRARGQGGTDTQYF.

The chain employs TRBV5-4 and TRBJ2-1, with a weak D call TRBD1 (5 bases). Trimming stripped 0 bases from V and 0 bases from J, with 7 bases between. Germline-derived CDR1 and CDR2 are SGHNT and YYREEE (reference sequence). The CDR3 consists of 15 residues. The DNA for the CDR3 is TGTGCCAGCAGCTTGGGACAGCCCTCCTACAATGAGCAGTTCTTC. This translates into CASSLGQPSYNEQFF.

The chain uses TRBV18 and TRBJ1-5, with no clear D. The CDR3 covers 14 residues. Germline values: CDR1 KGHSH, CDR2 LQKENI. V was clipped by 3 bases and J by 7 bases, with 13 bases between them. The CDR3 DNA reads TGTGCCAGCTCACCTACTATGCAAAGACAGCCCCAGCATTTT. It yields the protein CASSPTMQRQPQHF.

The gene calls are TRBV15 and TRBJ1-1, with 11 positions matching TRBD1. CDR1 and CDR2 (germline): LNHNV, YYDKDF (reference sequence). The trim removed 1 base at V and 7 bases at J, leaving 5 bases unmatched. CDR3 length: 15 amino acids. The CDR3 DNA is TGTGCCACCAGCAGAGGCGGGACAGGGGGTCTTGAAGCTTTCTTT. This codes for CATSRGGTGGLEAFF.

The chain has TRBV5-1 and TRBJ1-2, with 8 positions matching TRBD1. V was pared by 0 bases and J by 5 bases, with 6 bases of the junction left unmatched. The CDR3 consists of 15 residues. The germline CDR1 and CDR2 sequences are SGHRS and YFSETQ. CDR3 in DNA: TGCGCCAGCAGCTTGGACCGGGACAGGCCTTATGGCTACACCTTC. Amino acid sequence: CASSLDRDRPYGYTF.

The chain employs TRBV29-1 and TRBJ2-7, with TRBD1 identical over 8 bases. The germline gives CDR1 SQVTM, CDR2 ANQGSEA. J gave up 3 bases and V 3 bases, and 10 bases lay outside the gene matches. This CDR3 has 15 residues. This CDR3 reads CSVEYRTGTDYEQYF. DNA for the CDR3: TGCAGCGTTGAGTATAGGACAGGGACCGACTACGAGCAGTACTTC.

The rearrangement uses TRBV6-5 and TRBJ2-7; D is possibly TRBD1 (6 bases). V gave up 8 bases and J gave up 0 bases, with 8 bases separating them. This CDR3 region has 12 residues. The germline V gene encodes CDR1 MNHEY and CDR2 SVGAGI. Written as DNA, the CDR3 is TGTGCCAGCGGACAGTTCTCCTACGAGCAGTACTTC. This gives the protein CASGQFSYEQYF.

This clone was detected only a few times. The CDR3 DNA sequence: TGCGCCAGCAGCAGATCTGAGGAGGGCCTCACTGAAGCTTTCTTT. This translates into CASSRSEEGLTEAFF. The chain carries TRBV4-1 and TRBJ1-1; D gene ambiguous. CDR1 MGHRA and CDR2 YSYEKL come from the germline V gene. The CDR3 is 15 amino acids. V lost 5 bases to trimming and J lost 4 bases, with 17 bases between them.

The chain joins TRBV19 to TRBJ2-1, with 7 bases matching TRBD2. This CDR3 is built from 16 residues. CDR1 LNHDA and CDR2 SQIVND come from the germline V gene (reference sequence). V dropped 1 base and J dropped 7; count of bases not matched to a gene: 10. The CDR3 here is CASSIGGGNPPNEQFF. DNA of the CDR3: TGTGCCAGTAGTATAGGCGGGGGTAACCCCCCGAATGAGCAGTTCTTC. Variable domain in full (rest from reference TRBV19 and TRBJ2-1): DGGITQSPKYLFRKEGQNVTLSCEQNLNHDAMYWYRQDPGQGLRLIYYSQIVNDFQKGDIAEGYSVSREKKESFPLTVTSAQKNPTAFYLCASSIGGGNPPNEQFFGPGTRLTVL.

This chain connects TRBV10-2 to TRBJ2-5, with 8 bases lining up with TRBD2. The CDR3 is made up of 15 amino acids. The J segment lost 4 bases and the V segment lost 4 bases, leaving 8 bases of the junction unmatched. Per the germline V gene, CDR1 is WSHSY and CDR2 is SAAADI. The CDR3 sequence: CASSAIYGRAETQYF. CDR3 DNA: TGCGCCAGCAGTGCCATCTACGGGAGGGCAGAGACCCAGTACTTC.

The V and J genes are TRBV18 and TRBJ2-1, with 16 bases matching TRBD2. The CDR3 is made up of 21 amino acids. V gave up 1 base and J gave up 4 bases; unmatched junction bases: 13. Germline V gives CDR1 KGHSH, CDR2 LQKENI. CDR3 in DNA: TGTGCCAGCTCACCACTGGGGTCGGGACTAGCGGGAGGGCCTGGTTACAATGAGCAGTTCTTC. Amino acids: CASSPLGSGLAGGPGYNEQFF.

The chain combines TRBV18 with TRBJ2-5, with no clear D. The CDR3 sequence is 12 residues long. Germline loops: CDR1 KGHSH, CDR2 LQKENI. V lost 6 bases, J lost 1 base, and 6 bases lay in between. CDR3 bases: TGTGCCAGCTCCCGGTTCCAAGAGACCCAGTACTTC. It codes for CASSRFQETQYF.

The rearrangement joins TRBV18 to TRBJ1-1; no firm D call. The CDR3 runs to 13 residues. Per the germline V gene, CDR1 is KGHSH and CDR2 is LQKENI. The V gene lost 3 bases and the J gene lost 7 bases, with 12 bases spanning the gap. The CDR3 region is CASSPSLEIEAFF. CDR3 coding DNA: TGTGCCAGCTCACCGTCTCTGGAGATTGAAGCTTTCTTT.

The V gene is TRBV9, the J gene TRBJ2-2, with TRBD2 matching 9 bases. This CDR3 comprises 18 residues. Trimming took 0 bases from V and 1 from J; bases not matched to a gene: 7. The V gene's germline CDR1 is SGDLS and CDR2 YYNGEE. CDR3 sequence: CASSVVAAGGLNTGELFF. CDR3 sequence (DNA): TGTGCCAGCAGCGTAGTGGCAGCGGGAGGCCTGAACACCGGGGAGCTGTTTTTT.

The chain recombines TRBV28 with TRBJ2-7, with TRBD2 matching 8 bases. Losses at the gene ends were 3 bases for V and 0 bases for J; bases not matched to a gene: 19. CDR1 is MDHEN, CDR2 SYDVKM, per germline. The CDR3 is 20 amino acids. For the CDR3, the DNA is TGTGCCAGCAGTTTTTCGTGGTTAAATTTCGCGGGGGGCAGCTCCTACGAGCAGTACTTC. Encoded protein: CASSFSWLNFAGGSSYEQYF.

The chain employs TRBV5-4 and TRBJ2-2; D is possibly TRBD2 (6 bases). The CDR3 is made up of 16 amino acids. Germline V CDR1 and CDR2: SGHNT, YYREEE (reference sequence). V was pared by 4 bases and J by 3 bases, with 16 bases between. In DNA, the CDR3 is TGTGCCAGCAGCGTCGGACACCGGAGGGACACCGGGGAGCTGTTTTTT. The encoded protein is CASSVGHRRDTGELFF.

V gene TRBV12-3 or TRBV12-4 combines with J gene TRBJ2-1; a possible D gene is TRBD2 (5 bases). V shed 6 bases and J shed 11 bases, with 14 bases lying between them. The CDR3 is 12 amino acids. CDR3 DNA sequence: TGTGCCAGCAGGCCTGGGGAGCGGCAGCAGTTCTTC. Its protein is CASRPGERQQFF.

This clone was observed a few times. V is TRBV12-3 or TRBV12-4 and J is TRBJ2-7; no definite D call. V was shortened by 1 base and J by 6 bases, with 10 bases between the two germline ends. The CDR3 has 13 amino acids. The CDR3 DNA sequence: TGTGCCAGCAGTTTAGTAGGAGAGCGCGAGCAGTACTTC. This translates into CASSLVGEREQYF.

V is TRBV6-1 and J is TRBJ2-7; maybe TRBD2 (6 bases). In germline, CDR1 is MNHNS, CDR2 SASEGT. V shed 6 bases and J shed 5 bases, with 11 bases lying between them. CDR3 length equals 12 residues. The CDR3 coding sequence is TGTGCCAGCAGGTCTAGCGCCCACGAGCAGTACTTC. It encodes CASRSSAHEQYF.

The gene calls are TRBV4-2 and TRBJ2-1; 7 positions agree with TRBD2. V trimming: 0 bases; J trimming: 4 bases; junction bases outside the gene matches: 6. Germline V gene sequence: CDR1 LGHNA, CDR2 YNFKEQ. This CDR3 is 16 amino acids long. The DNA for the CDR3 is TGTGCCAGCAGCCAAGATCCTAGCGGTCCTTACAATGAGCAGTTCTTC. Protein product: CASSQDPSGPYNEQFF.

This chain links TRBV5-4 with TRBJ2-5, with a weak D call TRBD1 (6 bases). The CDR3 contains 14 residues. V was pared by 0 bases and J by 6 bases, with 12 bases between. CDR1 and CDR2 (germline): SGHNT, YYREEE (reference sequence). CDR3 sequence: CASSLVQGLKTQYF. CDR3 DNA sequence: TGTGCCAGCAGCTTGGTCCAGGGGTTGAAGACCCAGTACTTC.

The rearrangement links TRBV30 to TRBJ2-7; 11 positions agree with TRBD2. V was clipped by 4 bases and J by 6 bases; unmatched bases: 5. Germline CDR1 and CDR2: GTSNPN and SVGIG (reference sequence). The CDR3 is made up of 13 amino acids. The CDR3 is CAWTLLAGAEQYF. Here the CDR3 DNA reads TGTGCCTGGACTTTACTAGCGGGAGCCGAGCAGTACTTC. Together with reference TRBV30 and TRBJ2-7, the CDR3 gives the full variable domain: SQTIHQWPATLVQPVGSPLSLECTVEGTSNPNLYWYRQAAGRGLQLLFYSVGIGQISSEVPQNLSASRPQDRQFILSSKKLLLSDSGFYLCAWTLLAGAEQYFGPGTRLTVT.

J is TRBJ2-3 and V is TRBV6-1; 11 positions agree with TRBD2. V gave up 4 bases and J gave up 2 bases; unmatched junction bases: 5. Germline CDR1 MNHNS, CDR2 SASEGT. The CDR3 has 16 amino acids. The CDR3 reads CASSGGLAGNTDTQYF. The CDR3 coding sequence is TGTGCCAGCAGTGGCGGACTAGCGGGCAACACAGATACGCAGTATTTT.